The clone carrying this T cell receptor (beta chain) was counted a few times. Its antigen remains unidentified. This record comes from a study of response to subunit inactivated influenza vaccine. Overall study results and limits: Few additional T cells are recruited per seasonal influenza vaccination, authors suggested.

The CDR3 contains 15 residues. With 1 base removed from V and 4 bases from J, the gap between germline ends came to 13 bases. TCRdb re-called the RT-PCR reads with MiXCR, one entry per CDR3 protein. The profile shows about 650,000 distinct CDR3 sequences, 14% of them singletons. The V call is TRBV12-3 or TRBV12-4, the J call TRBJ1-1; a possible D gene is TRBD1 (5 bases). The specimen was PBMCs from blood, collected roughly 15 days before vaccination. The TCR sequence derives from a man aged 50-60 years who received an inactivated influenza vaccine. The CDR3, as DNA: TGTGCCAGCAGTTTAGGGGTAATGGGGACCACTGAAGCTTTCTTT. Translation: CASSLGVMGTTEAFF.